The clone carrying this T cell receptor (beta chain) was found once. Antigen specificity is unknown. These data originate in a study of cytomegalovirus exposure and HLA in healthy donors. Findings and limits, study-wide: Rarity held for most TCR sequences, but there were some public TCRs that occurred in many donors. Analyses of presence and absence presupposed an approximately uniform sequencing depth across donors. Judged likely to be a sequencing artifact was a cluster of highly shared sequence variants. With DRB1 most and HLA-C fewest, TCR association rates differed between HLA loci in a later analysis.

It was with 60 Vbeta and 13 Jbeta primers that the PCR ran. Sequenced by immunoSEQ multiplex PCR; TCRdb stores in-frame clones only, minus some. The data hold roughly 160,000 clones, with around 85% observed a single time. This clonotype was obtained from a man between 18 and 35 years old in good health and CMV-seropositive. Sequenced input: PBMCs.

The DNA for the CDR3 is TGTGCCAGCAGCTTGGAAGGGGATCGGGCTACGCAGTATTTT. It specifies CASSLEGDRATQYF. The chain couples TRBV5-5 to TRBJ2-3; a weak D match, TRBD1 (5 bases). Trimming pared 0 bases from V and 8 bases from J, leaving 13 bases between. CDR1 and CDR2 from the germline V gene are SGHKS and YYEKEE (reference sequence). There are 14 residues in the CDR3.